This record covers a single T cell receptor beta chain. The target of this receptor is not known. Base qualities are not provided; no much larger clone lies one nucleotide away. The treatment or condition label corresponds to: suppressive antiretroviral therapy. Cells were stimulated with anti-CD3/anti-CD28 magnetic beads as a nonspecific positive control representing the CD4+ T cell repertoire. Sorting of responding CD4+ T cells was based on upregulation of both CD40 ligand and CD69. Participants were HIV-1-infected adults who started suppressive ART during chronic infection. For at least 4 years, participants had undetectable plasma HIV-1 RNA, below 50 copies/mL. To be included, a participant needed positive CMV serology and a CD4+ T cell count above 400 cells/uL. Before stimulation, PBMCs were isolated using density centrifugation and depleted of CD8+ T cells. For around 17 hours, CD8-depleted PBMCs were stimulated with anti-CD28/CD49d costimulation, a CD40-blocking antibody, and enfuvirtide, which was added to prevent new infections. Cell sorting was done on a Beckman Coulter MoFlo Legacy or XDP sorter, and dead cells were excluded with propidium iodide. The QIAamp DNA Mini Kit was used for genomic DNA extraction from samples above one million cells, and the Quick-DNA Microprep Kit was used otherwise.

CDR1 and CDR2, per the germline V gene, are MNHEY and SVGAGI. The trim is 5 bases for V and 6 bases for J, with a gap of 16 bases between the germline ends. The CDR3 goes from the cysteine to the phenylalanine over 14 residues. Left in the record is the CDR3 DNA by itself, 42 bases read in frame from the first base. The immunoSEQ hsTCRB assay version 4 in survey mode was used to sequence TCRbeta repertoires from genomic DNA. For TCRbeta sequencing, genomic DNA was diluted to roughly 11 ng/uL, and up to about 1 ug was used per sample. As for the original processing: TCRbeta data analysis was done in ImmunoSeq Analyzer 3.0, and diversity was calculated on productive nucleotide rearrangements. Lower-bound TCR diversity was estimated with the improved Chao index, and clonality with the Gini coefficient using the Immunarch R package. Different nucleotide rearrangements encoding the same CDR3beta amino acid sequence were counted as distinct clonotypes. Differential abundance analysis found TCRbeta sequences that were significantly enriched in antigen-responding cells compared with anti-CD3/anti-CD28-activated cells. TCRs were clustered by predicted peptide-MHC specificity with GLIPH2, both within individual participants and across merged participant data sets. In its TCRdb copy, this immuneACCESS table keeps in-frame sequences only and misses some clones. Where compared with another copy, unresolved V genes explain less than half of these, and the others have no known cause. V and J calls and clone size come straight from that table; D and trimming were deduced from the DNA. This sample has 35,000 to 45,000 clones in its table, and about 85% of those were observed once. The ten most abundant clones make up approximately 0.45% of the sample.

The source of the sample is a study of persistence of HIV-infected CD4 T cells (dated by TCRdb to about 2020). Some background on the complete study: The median time the participants had spent on suppressive ART was roughly eight years. TCRbeta sequencing assessed the clonality of all cells in each sorted population, while proviral sequencing assessed the clonality of infected cells. Anti-CD3/anti-CD28 stimulation activated a higher proportion of cells, with a lower memory fraction, than antigen stimulation. Peripheral blood samples of up to about 180 mL were taken at multiple time points, with the exception of a couple of participants who underwent leukapheresis at a single time point. In the cross-participant TCR cluster analysis, eight or nine participants were included for CMV and more than five participants were included for Gag. The study isolated CMV- and HIV-1 Gag-responding CD4+ T cells from ART-treated individuals to examine antigen-driven clonal expansion of HIV-1-infected cells. The paper's findings and limits, for the study overall: Degenerate expanded CDR3beta sequences were enriched in antigen-responding cells, suggesting convergent selection of CD4+ responses to CMV and Gag. Within the same sorted populations, TCR oligoclonality correlated with proviral oligoclonality. Because the TCR analyses were done in bulk, restricting them to just the rare CMV-responding cells that actually carried HIV-1 proviruses was not possible. Only a small number of individuals took part in the study, and the range of antigens tested was limited. TCRbeta richness in CMV- and Gag-responding cells was significantly lower than in anti-CD3/anti-CD28-responding cells; CMV-responding cells had higher oligoclonality than CD3/CD28-stimulated and Gag-responding cells.

The sample in question was CD4+ T cells sorted from PBMCs after roughly 18-hour stimulation, obtained from a patient who received antiretroviral therapy. Per the publication, the cell subset or site label means: CD40L+CD69+ CD4 T cells responding to anti-CD3/anti-CD28 beads, representing the overall repertoire. The rearrangement joined TRBV6-5 to TRBJ1-1; TRBD1 is possibly the D segment (5 matching bases). This receptor was identified in an adult woman with HIV who was CMV-seropositive. CDR3 reads: CASSPGYGLAEAFF. The bases are TGTGCCAGCAGTCCAGGGTATGGGTTGGCTGAAGCTTTCTTT.